The entry that follows covers one T cell receptor (beta chain) sequence. Germline trimming cut 0 bases from V and 7 bases from J; bases unmatched to any gene: 8. Germline lookup yields CDR1 SGDLS and CDR2 YYNGEE. CDR3 length: 16 amino acids. Patients of the Seattle cohort, enrolled during active infection, were followed longitudinally. The data belong to a study of blood T cell repertoires in COVID-19. Authors' data handling: The assay estimated nucleated cells by amplifying reference gene primers. Profiling relied on immunoSEQ multiplex PCR, and the TCRdb table lists in-frame clones only, not all of them. D and trimming were read from the DNA, whereas the V and J calls and clone size are those reported in that table. Among hundreds of thousands of clones, about nine tenths were seen once, and the ten largest hold around 6%.

The rearrangement links TRBV9 to TRBJ2-2, with 8 bases fitting TRBD2. The sequence was obtained from a woman aged 45 to 65 with COVID-19, enrolled during active disease. Sequences were obtained from peripheral blood. CDR3 DNA sequence: TGTGCCAGCAGCGTAGTCGGGAGGGCCATCGGCGGGGAGCTGTTTTTT. Translation: CASSVVGRAIGGELFF.